These T cell receptor beta chains were read from a single sample in a study of regulatory T cells in long-lasting Graves disease. One entry per CDR3 protein results from TCRdb running MiXCR on the multiplex PCR reads. The sample lists 500,000 to 800,000 distinct CDR3 sequences; 30% were seen once. This specimen consisted of peripheral blood mononuclear cells (PBMCs), obtained when the disease was refractory, from a patient treated with antithyroid drugs. These receptor sequences come from a female donor with Graves disease. Both conserved end residues are part of each CDR3. The D gene is left open where the match is weak. Size is stated for part of the rows, as once, few or many counts, or as a class when the clone is expanded.

TRBJ2-7	TRBV12-3/TRBV12-4	TRBD1	many	CASSRDRGGYEQYF	TGTGCCAGCAGCCGCGACAGGGGTGGCTACGAGCAGTACTTC
TRBJ1-4	TRBV19	NA	NA	CASSDIAPARNEKLFF	TGTGCCAGTAGTGACATAGCGCCAGCTCGTAATGAAAAACTGTTTTTT
TRBJ2-5	TRBV12-3/TRBV12-4	NA	many	CASSPNTGPGVQETQYF	TGTGCCAGCAGCCCCAATACAGGGCCAGGAGTCCAAGAGACCCAGTACTTC
TRBJ2-5	TRBV24-1	TRBD2	NA	CATSEYWTRPQETQYF	TGTGCCACCAGTGAGTACTGGACTAGACCGCAAGAGACCCAGTACTTC
TRBJ1-1	TRBV20-1	NA	NA	CSARDQKAFF	TGCAGTGCTAGAGACCAGAAAGCTTTCTTT
TRBJ1-4	TRBV11-2	NA	few	CASSLTRAGEKLFF	TGTGCCAGCAGCTTAACGAGGGCTGGGGAAAAACTGTTTTTT
TRBJ1-1	TRBV5-1	NA	NA	CASSWERGTVNTEAFF	TGCGCCAGCAGCTGGGAAAGGGGAACGGTGAACACTGAAGCTTTCTTT
TRBJ1-3	TRBV2	TRBD1	NA	CASTGDRVRDTIYF	TGTGCCAGCACGGGGGACAGGGTTCGGGACACCATATATTTT
TRBJ1-2	TRBV9	TRBD1	NA	CASSGQTGYGGYTF	TGTGCCAGCAGCGGACAGACAGGGTACGGTGGCTACACCTTC
TRBJ2-7	TRBV12-3/TRBV12-4	NA	NA	CASSFSAGPYEQYF	TGTGCCAGCAGTTTTTCAGCAGGGCCCTACGAGCAGTACTTC